This T cell receptor beta chain was identified in a study of blood T cell repertoires in COVID-19. Study summary: From T cells, B-cell-depleted T cells, or PBMCs came the material, which was cDNA or gDNA.

Trimming shortened V by 7 bases and J by 2 bases, and 14 bases separated the two germline ends. Germline CDR1 and CDR2: SGHAT and FQNNGV. The CDR3 consists of 15 residues. Donors in Cohort 3 who had recovered were those with two negative PCRs, healthcare professional clearance, or resolution of their symptoms. Per the original methods: How many nucleated cells were present was estimated from reference gene primer amplification. Using immunoSEQ multiplex PCR, the repertoire was profiled, and TCRdb retains in-frame clones only, with some absent. The D gene and trimming were derived from the DNA, and the V and J assignments and clone size from that table. There are about 300,000 clones in the sample; roughly nine tenths occur only once, and approximately 5% lies in the top ten.

The material sequenced was PBMCs or T cells enriched from blood (not recorded which). V and J are TRBV11-2 and TRBJ1-4, with TRBD1 as a possible D gene (5 bases). The clonotype was recovered from a woman aged 25 to 39 who had recovered from COVID-19. The DNA of the CDR3 is TGTGCCAGCAACCGGGGCGGGACGACTAATGAAAAACTGTTTTTT. It yields the protein CASNRGGTTNEKLFF.